A single sample is the source of the 9 T cell receptor beta chains below, sequenced in a study of T cell responses to AZD1222 COVID-19 vaccine. TCRdb's table, derived via immunoSEQ multiplex PCR, lists solely in-frame clones and lacks some. Of 95,000 to 150,000 clones in the sample, 93% were seen once. The material was peripheral blood, obtained 28 days after the second AZD1222 dose. The receptors come from an adult who received the AZD1222 COVID-19 vaccine.

The CDR3 nucleotides read TGTGCCAGCAGCCCGTCCGGGGGAGGAGAGCAGTTCTTC. Its translation: CASSPSGGGEQFF. The chain uses TRBV3-1 (or the pseudogene TRBV3-2) and TRBJ2-1; a weak D match, TRBD2 (6 bases). Trimming removed 4 bases from V and 10 bases from J, with 14 bases in between. The CDR3 covers 13 residues. Germline V gene data show CDR1 as LGHDT and CDR2 as YNNKEL (reference sequence).

The chain combines TRBV28 with TRBJ2-7; D gene ambiguous. Germline CDR1 and CDR2: MDHEN and SYDVKM. This CDR3 is 13 amino acids long. The germline V and J ends were trimmed by 6 bases and 3 bases, with 12 bases remaining between them. CDR3 amino acids: CASRPDGNYEQYF. CDR3 DNA: TGTGCCAGCAGGCCGGACGGAAACTACGAGCAGTACTTC.

The rearrangement links TRBV18 to TRBJ2-5, with no clear D. Germline V gene lookup returns CDR1 KGHSH and CDR2 LQKENI. V lost 2 bases to trimming and J lost 0 bases, with 10 bases between them. The CDR3 contains 15 residues. CDR3 sequence reads: CASSPYRRDQETQYF. CDR3 coding DNA: TGTGCCAGCTCACCATACCGCCGGGACCAAGAGACCCAGTACTTC.

CDR3 in amino acids: CASSSGAEQYF. CDR3 DNA sequence: TGTGCCAGCAGCTCGGGGGCCGAGCAGTACTTC. The J gene is TRBJ2-7, the V gene TRBV5-6; D may match TRBD1 or TRBD2 (6 bases each). CDR3 length: 11 amino acids. Germline V gene lookup returns CDR1 SGHDT and CDR2 YYEEEE. Trimming removed 3 bases at V and 6 bases at J, with 7 bases between. The full variable domain, with the rest looked up from reference TRBV5-6 and TRBJ2-7, is DAGVTQSPTHLIKTRGQQVTLRCSPKSGHDTVSWYQQALGQGPQFIFQYYEEEERQRGNFPDRFSGHQFPNYSSELNVNALLLGDSALYLCASSSGAEQYFGPGTRLTVT.

In DNA, the CDR3 is TGCGCCAGCAGATTTAGCGGGGGGGCCTATGATGAGCAGTTCTTC. This translates into CASRFSGGAYDEQFF. V is TRBV10-1 and J is TRBJ2-1; the match to TRBD2 covers 11 bases. The CDR3 runs to 15 residues. Trimming took 6 bases from V and 8 from J; bases not matched to a gene: 9. Germline assignment: CDR1 WNHNN and CDR2 SYGVQD (reference sequence).

The chain recombines TRBV4-1 with TRBJ2-1, with 8 positions matching TRBD1. Germline lookup yields CDR1 MGHRA and CDR2 YSYEKL. This CDR3 region has 14 residues. The J segment lost 7 bases and the V segment lost 0 bases, leaving 2 bases of the junction unmatched. The CDR3 region has the DNA TGCGCCAGCAGCCAAGACCAGGGGGCGAATGAGCAGTTCTTC. Translating gives CASSQDQGANEQFF.

V gene TRBV5-1 combines with J gene TRBJ2-2, with D maybe TRBD2 (6 bases). V lost 0 bases to trimming and J lost 5 bases, with 14 bases between them. Per the germline V gene, CDR1 is SGHRS and CDR2 is YFSETQ. The CDR3 consists of 16 residues. The CDR3 here is CASSLAPSEITGELFF. As DNA, the CDR3 is TGCGCCAGCAGCTTGGCTCCTAGCGAGATTACCGGGGAGCTGTTTTTT.

This chain joins TRBV6-5 and TRBJ1-2; 8 bases align to TRBD1. Trimming cost V 6 bases and J 6 bases; bases outside gene matches: 9. Per the germline V gene, CDR1 is MNHEY and CDR2 is SVGAGI. This CDR3 has 14 amino acids. The CDR3 sequence: CASSDPRTGNGYTF. For the CDR3, the DNA is TGTGCCAGCAGCGACCCCAGGACAGGGAATGGCTACACCTTC.

The chain joins TRBV4-1 to TRBJ2-5; D is perhaps TRBD1 or TRBD2 (6 bases each). The CDR3 sequence is 14 residues long. V was pared by 7 bases and J by 7 bases, with 19 bases between. Germline V gives CDR1 MGHRA, CDR2 YSYEKL. The CDR3 region is CASKKGGPLWTQYF. CDR3 nucleotide sequence: TGCGCCAGCAAAAAGGGGGGCCCACTGTGGACCCAGTACTTC.